The clone carrying this TCR beta chain was detected only once. The data belong to a study of blood T cell repertoires in COVID-19. At the level of the study: Samples taken during acute and convalescent COVID-19 were collected in the United States, Italy and Spain.

The germline V and J ends were trimmed by 7 bases and 0 bases, with 15 bases remaining between them. This CDR3 is 16 amino acids long. Germline values: CDR1 LNHDA, CDR2 SQIVND (reference sequence). The method was immunoSEQ multiplex PCR; TCRdb's version includes in-frame clones alone and lacks a portion of them. The table lists approximately 150,000 clones, around four fifths of them singletons. The rearrangement uses TRBV19 and TRBJ1-4; no firm D call. The source is a human donor in a cohort sampled during active COVID-19. Sequenced material: peripheral blood. The CDR3 here is CASNKALGATNEKLFF. The CDR3 DNA sequence: TGTGCCAGTAATAAGGCATTGGGAGCAACTAATGAAAAACTGTTTTTT.